Listed below are T cell receptor beta chains from one sample, sequenced in a study of OX40 agonist ivuxolimab in advanced cancers. Assay used: immunoSEQ multiplex PCR; TCRdb lists only in-frame clones, some missing. The table records over 55,000 clones, 65% to 85% of them present only once. Source: CD4+ or CD8+ T cells sorted from blood, taken in a trial of the OX40 agonist ivuxolimab. The receptors derive from an adult with an advanced solid tumor such as melanoma, head and neck, liver or kidney cancer. CDR3s include the opening cysteine and the closing phenylalanine or tryptophan. Fields, in order: clone size, J gene, D gene, V gene, CDR3 DNA, CDR3 protein. A D gene is named only where the DNA matches it firmly. Some rows mark clone size as missing; the rest say once, few, many or name a class of expanded clone.

>.|TRBJ2-1|TRBD2|TRBV27
TGTGCCAGCAGTTTCACTAGCGGGAGTATATATGAGCAGTTCTTC
CASSFTSGSIYEQFF
>few|TRBJ1-1|.|TRBV18
TGTGCCAGCTCAACACAGGGCCCCACTGAAGCTTTCTTT
CASSTQGPTEAFF
>.|TRBJ2-1|TRBD2|TRBV19
TGTGCCAGTAGTACCCGGGGCGGGAGTAGCTACAATGAGCAGTTCTTC
CASSTRGGSSYNEQFF
>.|TRBJ1-5|TRBD1|TRBV19
TGTGCCAGTAGTATGTCGTCAGGGACAGGGGATCAGCCCCAGCATTTT
CASSMSSGTGDQPQHF
>.|TRBJ1-2|TRBD1|TRBV20-1
TGCAGTGCGTACCGACAGGGAAGCTACACCTTC
CSAYRQGSYTF
>.|TRBJ2-7|.|TRBV2
TGTGCCAGCAGTGAAGTTCTTTCCTACGAGCAGTACTTC
CASSEVLSYEQYF
>.|TRBJ2-7|.|TRBV11-2
TGTGCCAGCAGCTATCGGGGCGGGACCTACTACGAGCAGTACTTC
CASSYRGGTYYEQYF
>.|TRBJ2-7|TRBD2|TRBV11-2
TGTGCCAGCAGCCCTCTCTGGGGGACTAGCGGCCGTGGGGAGCAGTACTTC
CASSPLWGTSGRGEQYF
>few|TRBJ1-5|.|TRBV9
TGTGCCAGCAGCGGGGGGTTTGAACAGCCCCAGCATTTT
CASSGGFEQPQHF
>.|TRBJ2-7|.|TRBV4-3
TGCGCCAGCAGCCAAGGTGCTGAAGACTACGAGCAGTACTTC
CASSQGAEDYEQYF
>.|TRBJ2-7|.|TRBV6-5
TGTGCCAGCACTAGAAGACAGCATAATTACGAGCAGTACTTC
CASTRRQHNYEQYF
>.|TRBJ2-1|TRBD2|TRBV29-1
TGCAGCGTTGCAACGGGAGGTTCAACCTCTGACAATGAGCAGTTCTTC
CSVATGGSTSDNEQFF
>.|TRBJ1-4|.|TRBV5-4
TGTGCCAGCAGCCCCAGGGGCCCTAATGAAAAACTGTTTTTT
CASSPRGPNEKLFF
>.|TRBJ2-5|TRBD2|TRBV5-6
TGTGCCAGCAGCGTAGCCGGGACTAGCTTGAGGGAGACCCAGTACTTC
CASSVAGTSLRETQYF
>.|TRBJ2-2|TRBD1|TRBV7-2
TGTGCCAGCAGCTTAATTGGACAGGGGGCTGGCGGGGAGCTGTTTTTT
CASSLIGQGAGGELFF
>.|TRBJ2-5|.|TRBV5-4
TGTGCCAGCAGCTCCAAACAGGGTCACCAAGAGACCCAGTACTTC
CASSSKQGHQETQYF
>.|TRBJ2-1|TRBD2|TRBV4-3
TGCGCCAGCAGCCAAGATCTTTGGACTAGCGGGAGCTCCTACAATGAGCAGTTCTTC
CASSQDLWTSGSSYNEQFF
>.|TRBJ1-3|.|TRBV5-5
TGTGCCAGCAGCCACCGGGCCGGGACAGGAAACACCATATATTTT
CASSHRAGTGNTIYF
>.|TRBJ1-1|.|TRBV6-5
TGTGCCAGCAGTTACTCGGAAAGGGATGTAACTTTCTTT
CASSYSERDVTFF
>.|TRBJ1-5|.|TRBV6-1
TGTGCCAGCAGTGAAGCGTTCGATGATCAGCCCCAGCATTTT
CASSEAFDDQPQHF
>once|TRBJ2-1|.|TRBV7-6
TGTGCCAGCAGCTTAGGATACAATGAGCAGTTCTTC
CASSLGYNEQFF
>.|TRBJ2-1|TRBD2|TRBV5-4
TGTGCCCTAAGAGTGGGACTAGCGGGAGTGAAGGATGAGCAGTTCTTC
CALRVGLAGVKDEQFF
>.|TRBJ2-1|.|TRBV28
TGTGCCAGCAGTTTATGGACAGAAAACAATGAGCAGTTCTTC
CASSLWTENNEQFF
>.|TRBJ2-1|.|TRBV5-4
TGTGCCAGCAGCTTAGAAGCTAGCGAGGCTGAGCAGTTCTTC
CASSLEASEAEQFF
>.|TRBJ1-2|TRBD1|TRBV9
TGTGCCAGCAGCGACCCGGGACAGGGGTTTAACTATGGCTACACCTTC
CASSDPGQGFNYGYTF
>.|TRBJ2-2|TRBD2|TRBV18
TGTGCCAGCTCACCACAGGCTAGCGGTAACACCGGGGAGCTGTTTTTT
CASSPQASGNTGELFF
>.|TRBJ2-1|TRBD2|TRBV25-1
TGTGCCAGCAGTGAAAGTAGCGGGAGCTTATGGGGTGAGCAGTTCTTC
CASSESSGSLWGEQFF
>.|TRBJ1-3|.|TRBV4-2
TGTGCCAGCAGCCAAGATCAGGGAAGGACCAGCTCTGGAAACACCATATATTTT
CASSQDQGRTSSGNTIYF
>.|TRBJ1-2|.|TRBV9
TGTGCCAGCAGCGTTTTATCGGGGAGCTACACCTTC
CASSVLSGSYTF